Listed below are T cell receptor beta chains from one sample, sequenced in a study of blood T cell repertoires in COVID-19. Libraries were prepared by immunoSEQ multiplex PCR; TCRdb keeps only in-frame clonotypes and omits some of them. Counted here are about 300,000 clones, approximately 83% occurring once; the ten biggest clones make up over 9%. The sequencing sample was made of peripheral blood. The origin of the receptors is a woman aged 45-60 years who had recovered from COVID-19. Both conserved end residues are part of each CDR3. D genes are given only for firm matches. Clone sizes are given selectively: once, few, many, or a class where the clone is expanded.

J: TRBJ2-7; D: -; V: TRBV27; size: -; DNA: TGTGCCAGCAGTTTATGGGGCACAACCTACGAGCAGTACTTC; CDR3: CASSLWGTTYEQYF
J: TRBJ2-7; D: TRBD1; V: TRBV24-1; size: -; DNA: TGTGCCACCAGTGATGGACAGGGCCGGGTCTACGAGCAGTACTTC; CDR3: CATSDGQGRVYEQYF
J: TRBJ2-5; D: -; V: TRBV3-1/TRBV3-2; size: -; DNA: TGTGCCAGCAGCCTTTTCAGACTGGCATCGGTTCAAGAGACCCAGTACTTC; CDR3: CASSLFRLASVQETQYF
J: TRBJ1-1; D: TRBD1; V: TRBV27; size: -; DNA: TGTGCCAGCAGTTCCCCACAGGGGCTGGAAGCTTTCTTT; CDR3: CASSSPQGLEAFF
J: TRBJ1-2; D: -; V: TRBV7-6; size: -; DNA: TGTGCCAGCACCCCGGGGGGGAACTATGGCTACACCTTC; CDR3: CASTPGGNYGYTF
J: TRBJ2-2; D: TRBD2; V: TRBV10-3; size: -; DNA: TGTGCCACTTCTCCCGGCCTAGCGGGAGAGACCGGGGAGCTGTTTTTT; CDR3: CATSPGLAGETGELFF
J: TRBJ1-4; D: -; V: TRBV4-2; size: -; DNA: TGTGCCAGCAGCCAAGATGCGGGGGGAGGTGAAAAACTGTTTTTT; CDR3: CASSQDAGGGEKLFF
J: TRBJ2-3; D: -; V: TRBV15; size: -; DNA: TGTGCCACCAGCAGGGGGGGATTGGGGACGCCGCCATATTTT; CDR3: CATSRGGLGTPPYF
J: TRBJ1-3; D: -; V: TRBV7-2; size: many; DNA: TGTGCCAGCAGCTTAGGAGGTGGAGGGCTGCCCCCATATTTT; CDR3: CASSLGGGGLPPYF
J: TRBJ2-7; D: -; V: TRBV28; size: -; DNA: TGTGCCAGCAGTTTATCCCAGACTAAGTCCTACGAGCAGTACTTC; CDR3: CASSLSQTKSYEQYF
J: TRBJ2-1; D: -; V: TRBV19; size: -; DNA: TGTGCCAGTAGTTCTCCCTCCCGGGCGGGGATTTACAATGAGCAGTTCTTC; CDR3: CASSSPSRAGIYNEQFF
J: TRBJ2-7; D: -; V: TRBV7-3; size: -; DNA: TGTGCCAGCAGCCCTGGGAGCTACGAGCAGTACTTC; CDR3: CASSPGSYEQYF
J: TRBJ2-7; D: TRBD1; V: TRBV9; size: -; DNA: TGTGCCAGCAGCATATACTCCGGTGGACAGGGGGCTGACGAGCAGTACTTC; CDR3: CASSIYSGGQGADEQYF
J: TRBJ2-7; D: -; V: TRBV13; size: -; DNA: TGTGCCAGCAGCTCCCCGGGGATCGGGCAGTACTTC; CDR3: CASSSPGIGQYF
J: TRBJ2-1; D: TRBD2; V: TRBV6-2/TRBV6-3; size: -; DNA: TGTGCCAGCAGTTCCCATAGCGGGATGACTAATGAGCAGTTCTTC; CDR3: CASSSHSGMTNEQFF
J: TRBJ1-4; D: TRBD1; V: TRBV28; size: few; DNA: TGTGCCAGCAGTGAACCGGGACAGGGGGGTGAAAAACTGTTTTTT; CDR3: CASSEPGQGGEKLFF
J: TRBJ1-4; D: TRBD1; V: TRBV7-9; size: -; DNA: TGTGCCAGCAGACCCGGGACAGCAACTAATGAAAAACTGTTTTTT; CDR3: CASRPGTATNEKLFF
J: TRBJ2-3; D: TRBD1; V: TRBV4-1; size: -; DNA: TGCGCCAGCAGCCAAGAAGCCGGGACAGGGATCACAGATACGCAGTATTTT; CDR3: CASSQEAGTGITDTQYF
J: TRBJ2-7; D: TRBD2; V: TRBV7-2; size: few; DNA: TGTGCCAGCAGCATTGGGGGAGGGACCTACGAGCAGTACTTC; CDR3: CASSIGGGTYEQYF
J: TRBJ1-2; D: -; V: TRBV2; size: few; DNA: TGTGCCAGCATCCCGGGGTGGTACTATGGCTACACCTTC; CDR3: CASIPGWYYGYTF
J: TRBJ2-1; D: -; V: TRBV5-1; size: once; DNA: TGCGCCAGCAGCCAGGGAGGGGGGAATTACAATGAGCAGTTCTTC; CDR3: CASSQGGGNYNEQFF
J: TRBJ1-5; D: TRBD1; V: TRBV2; size: -; DNA: TGTGCCAGCAGTGTGTTGGGCGGGACAGCCTCGAATCAGCCCCAGCATTTT; CDR3: CASSVLGGTASNQPQHF
J: TRBJ2-7; D: -; V: TRBV9; size: -; DNA: TGTGCCAGCAGTCAAGGCTTAGCCGGCTCCTACGAGCAGTACTTC; CDR3: CASSQGLAGSYEQYF
J: TRBJ2-1; D: TRBD1; V: TRBV2; size: -; DNA: TGTGCCAGCAGTGTCGGGACAGGGCGGTACAATGAGCAGTTCTTC; CDR3: CASSVGTGRYNEQFF